Below, 21 T cell receptor beta chains from the same sample are listed, as sequenced in a study of T-cell memory formation after mild COVID-19. MiXCR, run by TCRdb on the 5' RACE reads, gives a single entry per CDR3 protein. The table lists fewer than 90,000 distinct CDR3 sequences, roughly 13% of them singletons. Sequenced sample: PBMCs or a T cell subset sorted from them (not recorded which). The receptor source for this set is a man between 18 and 35 years old who had mild COVID-19 (a few samples of this study predate the infection). Cell type and time point are not known.

This clonotype appeared many times. This chain joins TRBV3-1 and TRBJ2-3; D may be TRBD2 (6 bases). Looked up from germline, CDR1 is LGHDT and CDR2 is YNNKEL (reference sequence). CDR3 length: 12 amino acids. V was clipped by 11 bases and J by 5 bases, with 14 bases between them. The chain's CDR3 is CAAGRVQDTQYF. The CDR3 DNA follows: TGTGCCGCGGGGCGAGTTCAAGATACGCAGTATTTT.

The V gene is TRBV7-9, the J gene TRBJ2-1, with TRBD2 identical over 12 bases. J was trimmed by 5 bases and V by 5 bases; bases with no gene match: 7. The CDR3 totals 16 residues. Germline assignment: CDR1 SEHNR and CDR2 FQNEAQ (reference sequence). The CDR3 sequence: CASSVALAGGDNEQFF. CDR3 nucleotides: TGTGCCAGCAGCGTCGCACTAGCGGGGGGTGACAATGAGCAGTTCTTC.

The J gene is TRBJ2-2, the V gene TRBV7-2; 11 positions agree with TRBD2. There are 18 residues in the CDR3. CDR1 and CDR2 (germline): SGHTA, FQGNSA. Trimming took 3 bases from V and 5 from J; bases not matched to a gene: 11. DNA of the CDR3: TGTGCCAGCAGCTTTCCGGGACTAGCGGTCTCGGGGACCGGGGAGCTGTTTTTT. This sequence encodes CASSFPGLAVSGTGELFF.

This clonotype was counted many times. V is TRBV9 and J is TRBJ1-6, with D tentatively TRBD1 (6 bases). Trimming cost V 0 bases and J 9 bases, with 13 bases left between them. Germline V gene lookup returns CDR1 SGDLS and CDR2 YYNGEE. The CDR3 is 15 amino acids. The CDR3 sequence: CASSVAYRETSPLHF. CDR3 coding DNA: TGTGCCAGCAGCGTAGCGTACAGGGAGACTTCACCCCTCCACTTT.

This clonotype has just one count. The chain has TRBV7-8 and TRBJ2-2; a possible D gene is TRBD1 (6 bases). Germline V gene lookup returns CDR1 SGHVS and CDR2 FQNEAQ. Trimming left V 5 bases short and J 5 bases short, with 15 bases between. The length of the CDR3 is 15 residues. As DNA, the CDR3 is TGTGCCAGCAGCCCATCAGGGGTCGGTACCGGGGAGCTGTTTTTT. It specifies CASSPSGVGTGELFF.

A few counts support this clonotype. The chain carries TRBV4-1 and TRBJ1-2; the D is unclear. CDR3 length: 11 amino acids. V dropped 6 bases and J dropped 6 bases, with 8 bases sitting between them. Germline V gene data show CDR1 as MGHRA and CDR2 as YSYEKL. This CDR3 reads CASSATDGYTF. CDR3 bases: TGCGCCAGCAGTGCGACCGATGGCTACACCTTC.

This chain's CDR3 is CASRPPLTGLSYEQYF. CDR3 DNA sequence: TGTGCCAGCAGGCCCCCACTTACAGGGCTCTCCTACGAGCAGTACTTC. The genes are TRBV6-5 and TRBJ2-7; possible D gene TRBD1, 6 bases. This CDR3 contains 16 residues. Deletions cut 6 bases from V and 0 bases from J, with 18 bases between. Germline V gene lookup returns CDR1 MNHEY and CDR2 SVGAGI.

There are many counts of this clonotype. The CDR3 nucleotides read TGTGCCAGCAGCTTAGGTAGTCGGGTGGGAGATACGCAGTATTTT. Protein: CASSLGSRVGDTQYF. The V gene is TRBV7-2, the J gene TRBJ2-3; D remains ambiguous. Trimming took off 1 base at V and 5 bases at J, with 13 bases between the two ends. The V gene's germline CDR1 is SGHTA and CDR2 FQGNSA. This CDR3 comprises 15 residues.

The chain employs TRBV5-5 and TRBJ1-1, with unresolved D. This CDR3 is 14 amino acids long. Trimming took 1 base from V and 8 from J, leaving 15 bases between them. The germline gives CDR1 SGHKS, CDR2 YYEKEE (reference sequence). The CDR3 loop is CASSLKLQEPEAFF. CDR3 DNA: TGTGCCAGCAGCTTGAAGCTGCAGGAACCAGAAGCTTTCTTT.

This clonotype was counted ten times or more. The chain couples TRBV5-1 to TRBJ2-1; unclear D gene. V shed 4 bases and J shed 7 bases, with 15 bases lying between them. Per the germline V gene, CDR1 is SGHRS and CDR2 is YFSETQ. The CDR3 extends over 14 amino acids. The CDR3 protein is CASSAKEQLNEQFF. CDR3 bases: TGCGCCAGCAGCGCGAAGGAACAGCTAAATGAGCAGTTCTTC. Complete variable domain (other parts from reference TRBV5-1 and TRBJ2-1): KAGVTQTPRYLIKTRGQQVTLSCSPISGHRSVSWYQQTPGQGLQFLFEYFSETQRNKGNFPGRFSGRQFSNSRSEMNVSTLELGDSALYLCASSAKEQLNEQFFGPGTRLTVL.

This chain connects TRBV10-3 to TRBJ2-5; a possible D gene is TRBD2 (6 bases). This CDR3 region has 15 residues. V shed 4 bases and J shed 2 bases, with 14 bases lying between them. CDR1 and CDR2 from the germline V gene are ENHRY and SYGVKD. CDR3 nucleotides: TGTGCCATCAGTGGGCCCGACGGAGGGCAAGAGACCCAGTACTTC. Translated, it gives CAISGPDGGQETQYF.

This clonotype was counted a few times. The chain couples TRBV7-2 to TRBJ2-1, with 13 bases lining up with TRBD2. Germline CDR1 reads SGHTA; CDR2 reads FQGNSA. The CDR3 spans 15 residues. V shed 3 bases, J shed 6 bases, and the junction held 2 bases outside the gene matches. In DNA, the CDR3 is TGTGCCAGCAGCTTTACTAGCGGGGGGGCCAATGAGCAGTTCTTC. Protein sequence: CASSFTSGGANEQFF.

This clonotype has more than one count but fewer than ten. V gene TRBV4-3 combines with J gene TRBJ2-7; TRBD2 is a possible D gene (5 bases). Trimming pared 0 bases from V and 0 bases from J, leaving 9 bases between. Per the germline V gene, CDR1 is LGHNA and CDR2 is YSLEER. This CDR3 has 15 amino acids. The CDR3 protein is CASSQDLAFSYEQYF. The CDR3 DNA reads TGCGCCAGCAGCCAAGATCTAGCCTTCTCCTACGAGCAGTACTTC.

This clonotype turned up a few times. V is TRBV5-1 and J is TRBJ2-2; 7 nucleotides align to TRBD2. V gave up 10 bases and J gave up 1 base; unmatched junction bases: 4. This CDR3 is 13 amino acids long. The germline gives CDR1 SGHRS, CDR2 YFSETQ. CDR3 nucleotides: TGCGCCGGGGGGGACGAGAACACCGGGGAGCTGTTTTTT. This translates into CAGGDENTGELFF.

This clonotype was observed many times. The chain couples TRBV6-4 to TRBJ2-3, with 15 bases lining up with TRBD2. The CDR3 is 17 amino acids. CDR1 MRHNA and CDR2 SNTAGT come from the germline V gene. The J segment lost 1 base and the V segment lost 6 bases, leaving 5 bases of the junction unmatched. The CDR3 loop reads CASSRTSGGAGTDTQYF. The CDR3 nucleotides are TGTGCCAGCAGCCGGACTAGCGGGGGGGCAGGCACAGATACGCAGTATTTT.

This clonotype was picked up a small number of times. This chain links TRBV12-3 or TRBV12-4 with TRBJ1-1; D is unclear. The CDR3 consists of 13 residues. Trimming took 7 bases from V and 0 from J, leaving 9 bases between them. The CDR3 loop is CASTLGVNTEAFF. CDR3 DNA sequence: TGTGCCAGCACCCTTGGGGTGAACACTGAAGCTTTCTTT.

This clonotype was detected a few times. The chain recombines TRBV4-2 with TRBJ1-1; TRBD1 is a possible D gene (5 bases). V lost 1 base and J lost 10, with 19 bases in between. The CDR3 spans 15 residues. Germline CDR1 reads LGHNA; CDR2 reads YNFKEQ. CDR3 bases: TGTGCCAGCAGCCAAGGCTTCATGGGGGAGTTTCTAGCTTTCTTT. Amino acids: CASSQGFMGEFLAFF.

This clonotype was seen repeatedly, ten times or more. V gene TRBV27 combines with J gene TRBJ2-1, with 7 bases aligning to TRBD1. The germline CDR1 and CDR2 sequences are MNHEY and SMNVEV (reference sequence). This CDR3 region has 12 residues. V trimming: 5 bases; J trimming: 12 bases; junction bases outside the gene matches: 7. Here the CDR3 DNA reads TGTGCCAGCAGTCAATTGACAGGGTGGCAGTTCTTC. Protein sequence: CASSQLTGWQFF.

V gene TRBV4-3 combines with J gene TRBJ2-2; D uncertain. CDR3 size: 15 residues. Germline loops: CDR1 LGHNA, CDR2 YSLEER. V lost 0 bases and J lost 6, with 11 bases in between. CDR3 DNA sequence: TGCGCCAGCAGCCAAGAATCATGGAGCTCCGGGGAGCTGTTTTTT. It specifies CASSQESWSSGELFF.

The V call is TRBV7-9, the J call TRBJ2-1; no firm D call. In germline, CDR1 is SEHNR, CDR2 FQNEAQ (reference sequence). V lost 3 bases, J lost 8 bases, and 2 bases lay in between. This CDR3 spans 10 amino acids. DNA for the CDR3: TGTGCCAGCAGCTTCGATGAGCAGTTCTTC. Protein: CASSFDEQFF.

V usage is TRBV10-3 and J usage is TRBJ2-7; D may correspond to TRBD1 or TRBD2 (5 bases each). Germline CDR1 reads ENHRY; CDR2 reads SYGVKD. Trimming took 4 bases from V and 7 from J, leaving 14 bases between them. This CDR3 is 13 amino acids long. Written as DNA, the CDR3 is TGTGCCATCAGTGCGGGACCGGAAAGGGAGCAGTACGTC. Protein sequence: CAISAGPEREQYV.